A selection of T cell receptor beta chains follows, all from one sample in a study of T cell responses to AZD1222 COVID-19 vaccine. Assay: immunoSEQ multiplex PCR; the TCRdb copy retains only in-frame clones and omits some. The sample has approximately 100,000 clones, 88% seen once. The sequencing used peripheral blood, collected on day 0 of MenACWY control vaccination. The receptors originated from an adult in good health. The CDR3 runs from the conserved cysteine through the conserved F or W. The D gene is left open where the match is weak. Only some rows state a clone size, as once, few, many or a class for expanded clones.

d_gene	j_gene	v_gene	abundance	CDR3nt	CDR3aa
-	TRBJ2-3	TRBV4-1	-	TGCGCCAGCAGCCAAGACGGGACCCCAAATTGGGATACGCAGTATTTT	CASSQDGTPNWDTQYF
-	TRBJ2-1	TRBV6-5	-	TGTGCCAGCAGTTACAGCGGGACAGACAACTACAATGAGCAGTTCTTC	CASSYSGTDNYNEQFF
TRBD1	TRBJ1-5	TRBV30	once	TGTGCCTGCAGGGGGGAATACAATCAGCCCCAGCATTTT	CACRGEYNQPQHF
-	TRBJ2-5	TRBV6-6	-	TGTGCCAGCAGTTTTCCAGGGCCAGAGACCCAGTACTTC	CASSFPGPETQYF
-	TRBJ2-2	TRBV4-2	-	TGTGCCAGCAGCCAAGATGGGTTTTTGTCGACCGGGGAGCTGTTTTTT	CASSQDGFLSTGELFF
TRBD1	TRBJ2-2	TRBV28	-	TGTGCCAGCAAAAATCGACAGGGTGGGACCGGGGAGCTGTTTTTT	CASKNRQGGTGELFF
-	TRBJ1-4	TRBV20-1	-	TGCAGTGCCAGTTCCGGAGGGGGGGCGGATAATCCGTTTTTT	CSASSGGGADNPFF
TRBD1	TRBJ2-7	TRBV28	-	TGTGCCAGCAGTGCCACTGGACAGGGCGGGTTGTTAAACGAGCAGTACTTC	CASSATGQGGLLNEQYF
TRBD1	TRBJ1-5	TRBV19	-	TGTGCCAGTAGTAAAGGGACAGGGACTAATCAGCCCCAGCATTTT	CASSKGTGTNQPQHF
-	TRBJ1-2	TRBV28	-	TGTGCCAGCAGCCGAGGACTGATTTCTAACTATGGCTACACCTTC	CASSRGLISNYGYTF
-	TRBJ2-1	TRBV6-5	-	TGTGCCAGCAGTCTACAGGGTTATGAGCAGTTCTTC	CASSLQGYEQFF